This T cell receptor beta chain was sequenced in a study of CD8+ T cells in alopecia areata listed by TCRdb under 2018. With respect to the entire study: High-throughput TCRbeta sequencing was used to examine T cell clonal expansion in alopecia areata in both the C3H/HeJ mouse model and human patients. The RNA source kit depended on sample type: the PAXgene miRNA kit for fixed scalp, the miRNeasy kit for PBMCs, and the RNeasy kit for mouse skin. Clonality in the scalp was compared among normal scalp (n=4), patchy alopecia areata scalp (n=8), and alopecia totalis/universalis scalp (n=8). Amplification of TCRbeta CDR3 regions was done by immunoSEQ multiplex PCR using 35 Vbeta forward primers and 13 Jbeta reverse primers. In humans, TCRbeta sequencing was performed on scalp tissue and on sorted CD4+ and CD8+ peripheral blood T cells from healthy controls and from patients with patchy or totalis/universalis alopecia areata. Results the study describes overall, beyond this receptor: Shared TCR sequences between patients were less evident than in mice, which may be partly attributable to HLA diversity in the patient population. Scalp TCR repertoire analysis is complicated because resident alphabeta T cells in normal human skin are also sequenced, whereas mouse skin is dominated by gammadelta T cells. Compared with normal scalp, lesional scalp, particularly in alopecia totalis/universalis, had higher clonality and more expanded CD8+ clones, which suggests antigenic drive.

Lesional scalp punch biopsies and peripheral blood were obtained from alopecia areata patients. After PBMCs were isolated by density centrifugation and stained for CD3, CD4 and CD8, a FACSAria was used to sort CD4+ and CD8+ T cells. Untreated alopecia areata patients were recruited as part of a multicenter biomarker study. Blood CD8+ T cells from 4 to 6 biomarker-study patients were further sorted into NKG2D-low and NKG2D-high fractions. The library was obtained by the immunoSEQ multiplex PCR assay. RNA was extracted from all samples and reverse transcribed into cDNA as template for TCR sequencing. First-strand cDNA was synthesized with SuperScript III using a 2:1 mix of oligo-dT and random hexamers. A synthetic immune receptor repertoire was used to assess amplification bias, and residual bias was removed computationally. The study's processing was this. After raw reads were preprocessed to remove errors, the CDR3 was defined following IMGT conventions as running from the conserved cysteine to phenylalanine. Clonality was computed by normalizing Shannon entropy by log2 of the number of productive unique TCRs and subtracting the result from 1. Whether scalp clones were CD4 or CD8 was inferred by matching scalp TCRbeta sequences against CD4 and CD8 repertoires sorted from blood. TCRdb holds this immuneACCESS table with in-frame rearrangements only. Some clones are missing; in checked studies, unresolved V genes explain under half, and the rest has no known cause. The DNA gave D and trimming, while V, J and clone size come from that table. In this sample the table shows about 23,000 clones, around 50% of which occur a single time. The ten largest clonotypes hold approximately 29% of the sample.

In this sample, this clone turned up once. The target of this receptor is not known. Base quality data are lacking; no much larger clone is found one base away. The CDR3 measures 18 amino acids from cysteine to phenylalanine. The CDR3 DNA has 54 bases and is translated from base 1. Ends trimmed: V by 4 bases, J by 5 bases; bases unmatched to a gene: 14. The germline V gene specifies MNHNS as CDR1 and SASEGT as CDR2. The rearranged chain carries TRBV6-1 and TRBJ2-1, with 10 bases aligning to TRBD1. The sample consisted of NKG2D-high CD8+ T cells sorted from blood. This sample's cell subset or site label indicates: sorted CD8+ NKG2D-high blood T cells. This receptor was obtained from a human donor with alopecia areata. The DNA is as follows: TGTGCCAGCAGTGCAAGATTCGTCTTAGGGACAGGGGACAATGAGCAGTTCTTC. Translation gives CASSARFVLGTGDNEQFF.